These T cell receptor beta chains were read from a single sample in a study of early T cells in non-severe SARS-CoV-2 infection. TCRdb redid the calling of the 5' RACE reads with MiXCR, one entry per CDR3 protein. The table lists tens of thousands of distinct CDR3 sequences, roughly 5% of them singletons. The sequencing sample was made of whole blood. Receptors were obtained from an adult who was a healthcare worker with PCR-confirmed SARS-CoV-2 infection or an uninfected control (not recorded which). Each CDR3 is given with its conserved first and last residue. The D gene is left open where the match is weak. Where a row states a size, it is once, few, many or the class of an expanded clone; other rows omit it.

NA | TRBJ1-6 | TRBV10-2 | few | TGCGCCAGCAGTGACGGGTATAATTCACCCCTCCACTTT | CASSDGYNSPLHF
TRBD2 | TRBJ2-3 | TRBV29-1 | many | TGCAGCGTCAGGACTAGCGGGGGCTATACGCAGTATTTT | CSVRTSGGYTQYF
TRBD1 | TRBJ2-5 | TRBV11-2 | many | TGTGCCAGCAGCCACAGGGGGCGTGAGACCCAGTACTTC | CASSHRGRETQYF
NA | TRBJ2-1 | TRBV7-2 | many | TGTGCCAGCAGCCCCCCCGGGGGCAACCTCCTCAATGAGCAGTTCTTC | CASSPPGGNLLNEQFF
TRBD2 | TRBJ2-2 | TRBV6-1 | many | TGTGCCAGCACCCTAGCGGGAGGGGTCGGGGAGCTGTTTTTT | CASTLAGGVGELFF
TRBD1 | TRBJ2-4 | TRBV7-2 | many | TGTGCCAGCAGCTCGGGACAGGGGGGGATGATTCAGTACTTC | CASSSGQGGMIQYF
NA | TRBJ2-1 | TRBV27 | many | TGTGCCAGCAGTCCAACTAGGCGCGAGCAGTTCTTC | CASSPTRREQFF
TRBD2 | TRBJ2-1 | TRBV2 | many | TGTGCCAGCAGAACTAGCGGGAGGTCCGGTGAGCAGTTCTTC | CASRTSGRSGEQFF
NA | TRBJ2-1 | TRBV11-2 | NA | TGTGCCAGCAGCCGGGCGCGGGGTGAGCAGTTCTTC | CASSRARGEQFF
NA | TRBJ1-1 | TRBV5-1 | many | TGCGCCAGCAGCCCGGGCCCCGAAATGAACACTGAAGCTTTCTTT | CASSPGPEMNTEAFF
NA | TRBJ2-3 | TRBV24-1 | many | TGTGCCACCAGTGACCCCAGCGGGCCGGATACGCAGTATTTT | CATSDPSGPDTQYF
TRBD2 | TRBJ2-7 | TRBV3-1 | few | TGTGCCAGCAGTCAAGGACTAGCGGGGCGGGAGCAGTACTTC | CASSQGLAGREQYF
NA | TRBJ2-2 | TRBV6-4 | few | TGTGCCAGCAGTGAGGGGGACACCGGGGAGCTGTTTTTT | CASSEGDTGELFF
NA | TRBJ2-2 | TRBV20-1 | many | TGCAGTGCTCCACCCGAGAGTCCGGGGGAGCCCGGGGAGCTGTTTTTT | CSAPPESPGEPGELFF
TRBD2 | TRBJ2-1 | TRBV7-2 | NA | TGTGCCAGCAGCTTAGCAGCGGGGGGGTTCAATGAGCAGTTCTTC | CASSLAAGGFNEQFF
TRBD2 | TRBJ2-2 | TRBV7-9 | many | TGTGCCAGCAGCCCGGGACTAGCCGGAAACACCGGGGAGCTGTTTTTT | CASSPGLAGNTGELFF
NA | TRBJ2-2 | TRBV5-1 | NA | TGCGCCAGCAGCTTCCCCGGAAGGGGGGAGCTGTTTTTT | CASSFPGRGELFF
NA | TRBJ2-5 | TRBV6-1 | many | TGTGCCAGCAGTGATTTGGAGACCCAGTACTTC | CASSDLETQYF
TRBD2 | TRBJ2-3 | TRBV7-2 | few | TGTGCCAGCAGCTCTCCGGGGACTAGGTCGGATACGCAGTATTTT | CASSSPGTRSDTQYF
NA | TRBJ2-2 | TRBV5-1 | many | TGCGCCAGCAGCGCATTGGGACGTTCGAACACCGGGGAGCTGTTTTTT | CASSALGRSNTGELFF
NA | TRBJ2-3 | TRBV28 | many | TGTGCCAGCAGACAAAGCCTCGCCGGGGACGGCACAGATACGCAGTATTTT | CASRQSLAGDGTDTQYF
NA | TRBJ1-5 | TRBV19 | many | TGTGCCAGTAGCATTGGTGGACAGATCGATCAGCCCCAGCATTTT | CASSIGGQIDQPQHF
NA | TRBJ2-3 | TRBV6-2/TRBV6-3 | many | TGTGCCAGCACCCCCCCGACAGATACGCAGTATTTT | CASTPPTDTQYF
NA | TRBJ2-1 | TRBV30 | many | TGTGCCTGGAACGGCGGGATGGGATATGAGCAGTTCTTC | CAWNGGMGYEQFF
TRBD1 | TRBJ2-7 | TRBV9 | NA | TGTGCCAGCAGCGACGAAAAGACAGGGTCCTACGAGCAGTACTTC | CASSDEKTGSYEQYF
NA | TRBJ1-6 | TRBV3-1 | many | TGTGCCAGCACCCTGAGGGAGAGAAATTCACCCCTCCACTTT | CASTLRERNSPLHF
NA | TRBJ2-3 | TRBV11-2 | few | TGTGCCAGCAGCTCAGATTATAGGGGGATCACAGATACGCAGTATTTT | CASSSDYRGITDTQYF
TRBD2 | TRBJ2-7 | TRBV5-5 | NA | TGTGCCAGCAAAATGGAACTAGCGGGAGCCGGCGAGCAGTACTTC | CASKMELAGAGEQYF
NA | TRBJ2-5 | TRBV13 | many | TGTGCCAGCAGCTTAGGCGCCGGGGCGGAGACCCAGTACTTC | CASSLGAGAETQYF
NA | TRBJ1-2 | TRBV18 | many | TGTGCCAGCTCACCATCCTCCGGCAGGGCGGGGAACTATGGCTACACCTTC | CASSPSSGRAGNYGYTF
NA | TRBJ2-7 | TRBV10-3 | many | TGTGCCATCTCGGTCCAGGGTGGGTACGAGCAGTACTTC | CAISVQGGYEQYF
NA | TRBJ2-3 | TRBV2 | many | TGTGCCAGCAGTGCATCCACAGATACGCAGTATTTT | CASSASTDTQYF
NA | TRBJ2-7 | TRBV29-1 | many | TGCAGCGTTGCAAAGTCCTACGAGCAGTACTTC | CSVAKSYEQYF
NA | TRBJ1-3 | TRBV14 | many | TGTGCCAGCAGCCATCTCGGGCCAGGAAGTGGCGACACCATATATTTT | CASSHLGPGSGDTIYF
NA | TRBJ2-3 | TRBV4-2 | many | TGTGCCAGCAGCCAGGGAGCCCAAGGGGCGGGGCTCTCAGATACGCAGTATTTT | CASSQGAQGAGLSDTQYF
NA | TRBJ2-3 | TRBV2 | once | TGTGCCAGCACTGAGGGGACAGATACGCAGTATTTT | CASTEGTDTQYF
NA | TRBJ2-2 | TRBV5-4 | many | TGTGCCAGCAGCCTGGGACTTAACACCGGGGAGCTGTTTTTT | CASSLGLNTGELFF
TRBD2 | TRBJ2-3 | TRBV7-7 | many | TGTGCTAGCAGCTTATCGGGGGGGGTCGATACGCAGTATTTT | CASSLSGGVDTQYF
NA | TRBJ2-1 | TRBV10-3 | many | TGTGCCACCGGCCAGGGGAACTACAATGAGCAGTTCTTC | CATGQGNYNEQFF
TRBD1 | TRBJ2-7 | TRBV5-1 | many | TGCGCCAGCAGCTTGGCCGGAGACAGGGGCCACGAGCAGTACTTC | CASSLAGDRGHEQYF
NA | TRBJ1-1 | TRBV7-6 | few | TGTGCCAGCAGCTTAGAAAAGGACACTGAAGCTTTCTTT | CASSLEKDTEAFF
NA | TRBJ1-1 | TRBV5-6 | few | TGTGCCAGCAGCTTCGAACCCACCGAAGCTTTCTTT | CASSFEPTEAFF
NA | TRBJ1-1 | TRBV29-1 | many | TGCAGCGTACAGCAGGGCACTGAAGCTTTCTTT | CSVQQGTEAFF
NA | TRBJ2-1 | TRBV7-2 | many | TGTGCCAGCAGCCCCGAACTCGGTGAGCAGTTCTTC | CASSPELGEQFF
NA | TRBJ2-4 | TRBV7-9 | many | TGTGCCAGCAGCCGCCAAGGGACCAACAACATTCAGTACTTC | CASSRQGTNNIQYF
NA | TRBJ1-6 | TRBV12-3/TRBV12-4 | many | TGTGCCACTTTTTTCGACAGGACAGATTCACCCCTCCACTTT | CATFFDRTDSPLHF
TRBD2 | TRBJ2-1 | TRBV23-1 | NA | TGCGCCAGCAGTCAATCAGAAGGGACTAGCGGGATTCACTCCTACAATGAGCAGTTCTTC | CASSQSEGTSGIHSYNEQFF
TRBD2 | TRBJ2-1 | TRBV7-9 | many | TGTGCCAGCACGGGACTAAGTGAGCAGTTCTTC | CASTGLSEQFF
TRBD1 | TRBJ1-1 | TRBV29-1 | many | TGCAGCGTTGACGAAGGGGGCGCGGATAATTTCACTGAAGCTTTCTTT | CSVDEGGADNFTEAFF
NA | TRBJ2-7 | TRBV12-3/TRBV12-4 | NA | TGTGCCAGCAGTTTAGGTAACCTCTACGAGCAGTACTTC | CASSLGNLYEQYF
TRBD1 | TRBJ1-5 | TRBV3-1 | few | TGTGCCAGCAGCCAGGGACAGGGGGCCTATCAGCCCCAGCATTTT | CASSQGQGAYQPQHF
TRBD2 | TRBJ2-7 | TRBV10-2 | many | TGCGCCAGCGGGGCGGGGGGGCCCTCCTACGAGCAGTACTTC | CASGAGGPSYEQYF
NA | TRBJ2-1 | TRBV25-1 | many | TGTGCCAGCAGTGAGTTAGACGGATTCTCCTACAATGAGCAGTTCTTC | CASSELDGFSYNEQFF
TRBD1 | TRBJ1-3 | TRBV13 | many | TGTGCCAGCAGCTGGACAGGGCCAGAAAACACCATATATTTT | CASSWTGPENTIYF
TRBD1 | TRBJ2-2 | TRBV2 | many | TGTGCCAGCAGGGGACAGGCGAACACCGGGGAGCTGTTTTTT | CASRGQANTGELFF